Below are 18 T cell receptor beta chains sequenced from a single sample in a study of response to subunit inactivated influenza vaccine. MiXCR was run by TCRdb on the RT-PCR reads, yielding one entry per CDR3 protein. Here the sample spans roughly 500,000 distinct CDR3 sequences, 16% being singletons. The input for sequencing was CD4+ T cells sorted from PBMCs, taken about 24 months after vaccination. These receptors were obtained from a man aged 50 to 75 who received an inactivated influenza vaccine.

This clonotype was detected a few times. The chain combines TRBV5-1 with TRBJ1-6; D gene unclear. The CDR3 sequence is 15 residues long. Looked up from germline, CDR1 is SGHRS and CDR2 is YFSETQ. Trimming pared 0 bases from V and 9 bases from J, leaving 13 bases between. The CDR3 nucleotides read TGCGCCAGCAGCTTGGAAGTCCCTGTGGGTTCACCCCTCCACTTT. It encodes CASSLEVPVGSPLHF.

This clonotype was seen only a few times. The J gene is TRBJ2-3, the V gene TRBV11-2; D is ambiguous. CDR1 is SGHAT and CDR2 is FQNNGV in the germline V gene. The CDR3 runs to 11 residues. The V end was cut by 8 bases, the J end by 5 bases, with 8 bases between. The CDR3 DNA sequence: TGTGCCAGCGGTCCCGGAGATACGCAGTATTTT. Its protein product is CASGPGDTQYF. Using reference TRBV11-2 and TRBJ2-3 for the parts outside the CDR3, the full variable domain is EAGVAQSPRYKIIEKRQSVAFWCNPISGHATLYWYQQILGQGPKLLIQFQNNGVVDDSQLPKDRFSAERLKGVDSTLKIQPAKLEDSAVYLCASGPGDTQYFGPGTRLTVL.

The chain carries TRBV20-1 and TRBJ2-3; the match to TRBD2 covers 7 bases. Losses at the gene ends were 3 bases for V and 10 bases for J; bases not matched to a gene: 10. CDR3 length equals 13 residues. CDR1 and CDR2 from the germline V gene are DFQATT and SNEGSKA (reference sequence). CDR3 residues: CSARGGITAPQYF. CDR3 nucleotide sequence: TGCAGTGCTAGGGGGGGGATAACAGCACCGCAGTATTTT.

The V gene is TRBV20-1, the J gene TRBJ1-2; no definite D call. CDR3 length: 12 residues. V was clipped by 3 bases and J by 7 bases, with 12 bases between them. CDR1 is DFQATT and CDR2 is SNEGSKA in the germline V gene (reference sequence). CDR3 in DNA: TGCAGTGCTAGCAACGGACTTACTGGCTACACCTTC. Its translation is CSASNGLTGYTF.

The CDR3 sequence: CASRVELGIGELFF. The DNA of the CDR3 is TGTGCCAGCCGGGTGGAGCTGGGAATCGGGGAGCTGTTTTTT. The chain carries TRBV6-1 and TRBJ2-2; D ambiguous. The CDR3 extends over 14 amino acids. The V end was cut by 8 bases, the J end by 7 bases, with 17 bases between. Germline V gene sequence: CDR1 MNHNS, CDR2 SASEGT.

The chain links TRBV6-5 to TRBJ2-4; 7 nucleotides match TRBD2. The germline gives CDR1 MNHEY, CDR2 SVGAGI. With 0 bases clipped from V and 1 base from J, the junction kept 3 bases outside the gene matches. The CDR3 contains 16 residues. In nucleotides, the CDR3 is TGTGCCAGCAGTTACTCTGGCGGGAGTGCCAAAAACATTCAGTACTTC. Translated: CASSYSGGSAKNIQYF.

A remark on this clonotype: With a much larger clone just one base away, this may be a read error. V usage is TRBV27 and J usage is TRBJ2-2; D ambiguous. Germline V gives CDR1 MNHEY, CDR2 SMNVEV (reference sequence). The CDR3 is made up of 14 amino acids. V lost 8 bases and J 4 bases, leaving 14 bases between the germline ends. The CDR3 nucleotides read TGTGCCAGCTTGAGGACCCGAGGCACCGGGGAGCTGTTTTTT. Residues: CASLRTRGTGELFF.

This clonotype was detected many times. One end of the junction varies from germline; a read error may be responsible. The chain combines TRBV5-1 with TRBJ2-7, with a possible D match to TRBD1 (6 bases). CDR1 is SGHRS and CDR2 is YFSETQ in the germline V gene. The CDR3 is made up of 14 amino acids. The CDR3 bases are TGTGCCAGCAGCTTAGACAGGAATTCGTACGAGCAGTACTTC. Translating gives CASSLDRNSYEQYF.

CDR3 sequence reads: CASSLAGTSGETQYF. The CDR3 region has the DNA TGCGCCAGCAGCTTGGCCGGGACTAGTGGTGAGACCCAGTACTTC. The chain employs TRBV5-1 and TRBJ2-5, with 8 bases fitting TRBD2. CDR1 SGHRS and CDR2 YFSETQ come from the germline V gene. There are 15 residues in the CDR3. The V segment lost 0 bases and the J segment 5 bases; nucleotides outside the gene matches: 6. Full variable domain (rest looked up from reference TRBV5-1 and TRBJ2-5): KAGVTQTPRYLIKTRGQQVTLSCSPISGHRSVSWYQQTPGQGLQFLFEYFSETQRNKGNFPGRFSGRQFSNSRSEMNVSTLELGDSALYLCASSLAGTSGETQYFGPGTRLLVL.

The genes are TRBV5-1 and TRBJ2-1, with 10 bases identical to TRBD2. The CDR3 has 16 amino acids. J was trimmed by 7 bases and V by 0 bases; bases with no gene match: 7. CDR1 and CDR2 from the germline V gene are SGHRS and YFSETQ. The CDR3 DNA reads TGCGCCAGCAGCTTGGCCAAGAGGGGACTAGCGAATGAGCAGTTCTTC. Translating it yields CASSLAKRGLANEQFF.

This clonotype occurred a few times. The J gene is TRBJ2-3, the V gene TRBV5-1; 10 bases are shared with TRBD2. CDR1 is SGHRS, CDR2 YFSETQ, per germline. This CDR3 region has 15 residues. The V gene end was trimmed by 3 bases and the J gene end by 7 bases; junction bases not matched to a gene: 8. The CDR3 sequence: CASSSISGGTNTQYF. As DNA, the CDR3 is TGCGCCAGCAGCTCGATTAGCGGGGGGACGAATACGCAGTATTTT.

This clonotype appeared a few times. The chain joins TRBV7-8 to TRBJ2-1; 11 nucleotides match TRBD2. V lost 5 bases to trimming and J lost 8 bases; unmatched junction nucleotides: 8. The CDR3 is 15 amino acids. Germline V gene sequence: CDR1 SGHVS, CDR2 FQNEAQ. The CDR3 coding sequence is TGTGCCAGCAGCCCCCGAACTAGCGGGAGCTATGAGCAGTTCTTC. Protein sequence: CASSPRTSGSYEQFF.

The CDR3 DNA reads as TGCGCCAGCATGGCGGGGGGACCCACAGATACGCAGTATTTT. This translates into CASMAGGPTDTQYF. This chain uses TRBV5-1 with TRBJ2-3, with TRBD2 identical over 8 bases. Germline CDR1 is SGHRS and CDR2 is YFSETQ. The V and J ends lost 6 bases and 2 bases, in that order; junction bases with no gene match: 5. The CDR3 runs 14 residues.

Many counts were recorded for this clonotype. This chain connects TRBV5-6 to TRBJ2-3; no definite D call. The CDR3 contains 15 residues. V was cut by 3 bases and J by 0 bases, with 11 bases left in between. Germline V lookup: CDR1 SGHDT, CDR2 YYEEEE. The CDR3 region has the DNA TGTGCCAGCAGCTCACCCATGAAAAGCACAGATACGCAGTATTTT. Its protein is CASSSPMKSTDTQYF. The full variable domain, in which reference TRBV5-6 and TRBJ2-3 provide the parts outside the CDR3, is DAGVTQSPTHLIKTRGQQVTLRCSPKSGHDTVSWYQQALGQGPQFIFQYYEEEERQRGNFPDRFSGHQFPNYSSELNVNALLLGDSALYLCASSSPMKSTDTQYFGPGTRLTVL.

This clonotype was observed many times. The chain combines TRBV12-3 or TRBV12-4 with TRBJ1-5; tentative D call: TRBD1 (5 bases). The V gene lost 3 bases and the J gene lost 5 bases, with 14 bases spanning the gap. The CDR3 extends over 15 amino acids. The chain's CDR3 is CASSFRQGRHQPQHF. The CDR3 bases are TGTGCCAGCAGTTTTAGGCAGGGCCGTCATCAGCCCCAGCATTTT.

As DNA, the CDR3 is TGTGCCAGCAGGGGGACTAGCGGGAGATCCGATACGCAGTATTTT. It yields the protein CASRGTSGRSDTQYF. This chain joins TRBV3-1 and TRBJ2-3, with 14 positions matching TRBD2. The CDR3 sequence is 15 residues long. Germline V gives CDR1 LGHDT, CDR2 YNNKEL (reference sequence). The junction had 5 bases not matched to a gene; V was cut back by 6 bases and J by 6 bases.

In DNA form, the CDR3 reads TGTGCCAGCAGGGTACAGCGCCGGGACAAGTCCACAGATACGCAGTATTTT. This gives the protein CASRVQRRDKSTDTQYF. The chain employs TRBV2 and TRBJ2-3; TRBD1 is a possible D gene (6 bases). Per the germline V gene, CDR1 is SNHLY and CDR2 is FYNNEI. The CDR3 length is 17 residues. V lost 6 bases, J lost 2 bases, and 21 bases lay in between. The full variable domain, rest sourced from reference TRBV2 and TRBJ2-3, is EPEVTQTPSHQVTQMGQEVILRCVPISNHLYFYWYRQILGQKVEFLVSFYNNEISEKSEIFDDQFSVERPDGSNFTLKIRSTKLEDSAMYFCASRVQRRDKSTDTQYFGPGTRLTVL.

The table lists this clonotype with a few counts. CDR3 in amino acids: CASSQRNTGELFF. The CDR3 DNA reads TGTGCCAGCAGCCAACGTAACACCGGGGAGCTGTTTTTT. This chain links TRBV14 with TRBJ2-2; D is undetermined. There are 13 residues in the CDR3. In germline, CDR1 is SGHDN, CDR2 FVKESK. V was shortened by 2 bases and J by 2 bases, with 3 bases between the two germline ends.